The clone carrying this T cell receptor beta chain came up a few times. The antigen is undetermined. The data originate from a study of cytomegalovirus exposure and HLA in healthy donors. Findings and limits, study-wide: Specific recognition of CMV antigens was confirmed in vitro for a few chains (all CMV-associated). Presence/absence analyses treated sequencing depth as roughly uniform across donors. Sequence variants that were highly shared formed a cluster that was likely a sequencing artifact. Evidence from a later analysis indicated that most CMV-associated TCR beta chains looked HLA-restricted.

Germline CDR1 SGHVS, CDR2 FQNEAQ. The CDR3 spans 17 residues. The V and J ends lost 1 base and 9 bases, in that order; junction bases with no gene match: 12. The PCR had 60 Vbeta and 13 Jbeta primers. Generated by immunoSEQ multiplex PCR, the TCRdb table keeps only in-frame clones and is missing some. Of 100,000 to 150,000 clones listed, over 70% are singletons. The clonotype comes from a man aged 40-55 years in good health and CMV-seropositive. V is TRBV7-8 and J is TRBJ2-3; 11 nucleotides match TRBD2. Sequencing was performed on PBMCs. DNA of the CDR3: TGTGCCAGCAGCTTAGACGGGGTAGCGGGAGGGCCGCGGACGCAGTATTTT. It specifies CASSLDGVAGGPRTQYF.